A single sample is the source of the 19 T cell receptor beta chains below, sequenced in a study of shared clonotypes between healthy human individuals. Assay: immunoSEQ multiplex PCR; the TCRdb copy retains only in-frame clones and omits some. The table has some 1 million clones, around 76% seen once. Sequencing input: memory CD4+ T cells sorted from blood. Subset described: CD45RA-negative fraction. Every receptor here comes from a man aged 18 to 35 in good health.

CDR3 sequence (DNA): TGTGCCAGCGGGCCCCCGACAAGAACCTACGAGCAGTACTTC. Amino acids: CASGPPTRTYEQYF. The chain links TRBV7-2 to TRBJ2-7; the D is unclear. Germline CDR1 SGHTA, CDR2 FQGNSA. This CDR3 has 14 amino acids. V was shortened by 8 bases and J by 2 bases, with 16 bases between the two germline ends.

The chain uses TRBV6-5 and TRBJ1-1; D not resolved. CDR1 MNHEY and CDR2 SVGAGI come from the germline V gene. This CDR3 has 13 residues. The V gene lost 6 bases and the J gene lost 1 base, with 9 bases spanning the gap. The CDR3 sequence is CASRVHRNTEAFF. The DNA of the CDR3 is TGTGCCAGCAGGGTACACAGGAACACTGAAGCTTTCTTT.

The chain couples TRBV10-3 to TRBJ2-7, with 7 bases lining up with TRBD2. V was clipped by 3 bases and J by 3 bases; unmatched bases: 11. The CDR3 covers 16 residues. In germline, CDR1 is ENHRY, CDR2 SYGVKD. In DNA, the CDR3 is TGTGCCATCAGTGAAGCCCAGGGAGGGGCTATCTACGAGCAGTACTTC. Protein sequence: CAISEAQGGAIYEQYF.

This clone was observed many times. The chain is built from TRBV7-2 and TRBJ2-4; 16 bases align to TRBD2. With 5 bases clipped from V and 5 bases from J, the junction kept 3 bases outside the gene matches. The CDR3 runs to 16 residues. Germline loops: CDR1 SGHTA, CDR2 FQGNSA. For the CDR3, the DNA is TGTGCCAGCAGCCCAGGGACTAGCGGGAGGGAAAACATTCAGTACTTC. The encoded protein is CASSPGTSGRENIQYF.

This rearrangement joins TRBV15 to TRBJ1-5; D is perhaps TRBD1 (6 bases). V lost 8 bases to trimming and J lost 1 base, with 18 bases between them. The germline V gene encodes CDR1 LNHNV and CDR2 YYDKDF (reference sequence). The CDR3 extends over 16 amino acids. CDR3 DNA: TGTGCCACCCGGACGGGGAGGGGGTCGAGCAATCAGCCCCAGCATTTT. This encodes CATRTGRGSSNQPQHF.

The genes are TRBV27 and TRBJ1-2; D is perhaps TRBD1 (6 bases). The V and J ends lost 3 bases and 7 bases respectively, with 12 bases between them. The germline gives CDR1 MNHEY, CDR2 SMNVEV (reference sequence). The CDR3 runs to 13 residues. CDR3 nucleotide sequence: TGTGCCAGCAGTTTTAACGGGGGCTCTGGCTACACCTTC. Translating it yields CASSFNGGSGYTF.

This clone was counted only a few times. The same CDR3 also results from other DNA sequences found in this sample. The chain is built from TRBV7-2 and TRBJ2-3; D is perhaps TRBD2 (6 bases). V was clipped by 3 bases and J by 0 bases, with 7 bases between them. The length of the CDR3 is 14 residues. Per germline, CDR1 SGHTA and CDR2 FQGNSA. The CDR3 DNA is TGTGCCAGCAGCTTCAGCGGGAGCACAGATACGCAGTATTTT. Protein: CASSFSGSTDTQYF.

The J gene is TRBJ1-6, the V gene TRBV2; tentative D call: TRBD1 (5 bases). The CDR3 sequence is 14 residues long. Per germline, CDR1 SNHLY and CDR2 FYNNEI. Trimming took off 6 bases at V and 7 bases at J, with 13 bases between the two ends. The CDR3 DNA sequence: TGTGCCAGCAGGGAGGGGTTTGGGAATTCACCCCTCCACTTT. Protein: CASREGFGNSPLHF.

Comment on this clone: This may be a read error: a much more frequent sequence differs by one nucleotide. This same CDR3 is encoded by further DNA sequences in the sample. The chain is built from TRBV28 and TRBJ2-6, with D perhaps matching TRBD2 (6 bases). V was clipped by 5 bases and J by 2 bases, with 10 bases between them. The CDR3 sequence is 15 residues long. CDR1 and CDR2 (germline): MDHEN, SYDVKM. The CDR3 loop is CASSPSGAGANVLTF. The DNA for the CDR3 is TGTGCCAGCAGTCCGTCGGGAGCTGGGGCCAACGTCCTGACTTTC.

V and J are TRBV2 and TRBJ1-1, with a weak D call TRBD1 (5 bases). Trimming removed 7 bases at V and 1 base at J, with 16 bases between. The CDR3 totals 15 residues. The germline V gene has CDR1 SNHLY and CDR2 FYNNEI. The CDR3 region is CASTERRGTNTEAFF. The CDR3, as DNA: TGTGCCAGCACTGAGCGGCGGGGGACGAACACTGAAGCTTTCTTT.

The chain combines TRBV2 with TRBJ2-7; 10 bases map to TRBD2. Germline V gene lookup returns CDR1 SNHLY and CDR2 FYNNEI. The V gene end was trimmed by 7 bases and the J gene end by 0 bases; junction bases not matched to a gene: 6. This CDR3 spans 15 amino acids. CDR3 DNA: TGTGCCAGCAAAGTTAGCGGGGGGAGCTCCTACGAGCAGTACTTC. As protein: CASKVSGGSSYEQYF.

This clone has just one count. This rearrangement joins TRBV18 to TRBJ1-1; D unclear. The CDR3 extends over 13 amino acids. The germline CDR1 and CDR2 sequences are KGHSH and LQKENI. V was shortened by 4 bases and J by 3 bases, with 9 bases between the two germline ends. DNA of the CDR3: TGTGCCAGCTCACAGGGCGGGGACACTGAAGCTTTCTTT. This codes for CASSQGGDTEAFF. Drawing the rest from reference TRBV18 and TRBJ1-1, the complete variable domain is NAGVMQNPRHLVRRRGQEARLRCSPMKGHSHVYWYRQLPEEGLKFMVYLQKENIIDESGMPKERFSAEFPKEGPSILRIQQVVRGDSAAYFCASSQGGDTEAFFGQGTRLTVV.

This clone was detected ten times or more. The CDR3: CASSSGLSQETQYF. As DNA, the CDR3 is TGTGCCAGCAGCTCCGGACTAAGCCAAGAGACCCAGTACTTC. This rearrangement joins TRBV7-9 to TRBJ2-5; D might be TRBD2 (6 bases). From germline, CDR1 is SEHNR and CDR2 FQNEAQ (reference sequence). Deletions cut 4 bases from V and 1 base from J, with 10 bases between. The CDR3 runs 14 residues.

The V call is TRBV5-1, the J call TRBJ1-1; TRBD1 matches at 7 bases. The trim removed 5 bases at V and 7 bases at J, leaving 11 bases unmatched. The germline V gene encodes CDR1 SGHRS and CDR2 YFSETQ. The CDR3 is 14 amino acids. The CDR3 DNA reads TGCGCCAGCAGTTCGACAGGGATAATGAATGAAGCTTTCTTT. This translates into CASSSTGIMNEAFF.

This chain uses TRBV10-3 with TRBJ1-4, with 7 positions matching TRBD1. CDR1 is ENHRY, CDR2 SYGVKD, per germline. This CDR3 spans 13 amino acids. After removal of 6 bases from V and 8 bases from J, the junction contained 6 bases not matched to a gene. The CDR3 loop is CAISDSGQEKLFF. The DNA of the CDR3 is TGTGCCATCAGCGACTCGGGACAGGAAAAACTGTTTTTT.

This chain joins TRBV5-8 and TRBJ2-7, with D perhaps given as TRBD1 or TRBD2 (6 bases each). V lost 4 bases and J lost 2, with 10 bases in between. CDR1 is SGHTS, CDR2 YDEGEE, per germline. The CDR3 contains 13 residues. The CDR3 here is CASSRGRTYEQYF. The CDR3 DNA follows: TGTGCCAGCAGCCGGGGGCGAACCTACGAGCAGTACTTC. Filled out from reference TRBV5-8 and TRBJ2-7, the complete variable domain reads EAGVTQSPTHLIKTRGQQATLRCSPISGHTSVYWYQQALGLGLQFLLWYDEGEERNRGNFPPRFSGRQFPNYSSELNVNALELEDSALYLCASSRGRTYEQYFGPGTRLTVT.

This clone has a handful of counts. V is TRBV5-5 and J is TRBJ2-7, with 11 bases lining up with TRBD2. CDR3 length: 15 amino acids. With 4 bases clipped from V and 3 bases from J, the junction kept 6 bases outside the gene matches. The germline V gene encodes CDR1 SGHKS and CDR2 YYEKEE (reference sequence). Here the CDR3 reads CASSRTGTSGYEQYF. For the CDR3, the DNA is TGTGCCAGCAGCAGGACCGGGACTAGCGGCTACGAGCAGTACTTC.

Only a few counts were recorded for this clone. The rearrangement links TRBV18 to TRBJ1-1; unclear D gene. The V end lost 3 bases, the J end lost 6 bases, and 14 bases lay between the germline ends. The germline CDR1 and CDR2 sequences are KGHSH and LQKENI. The CDR3 runs to 14 residues. CDR3 in DNA: TGTGCCAGCTCACCTCCCACCGGGCAGTCTGAAGCTTTCTTT. This gives the protein CASSPPTGQSEAFF.

The chain has TRBV5-1 and TRBJ2-3, with D possibly TRBD1 on 5 matching bases. Trimming cost V 1 base and J 3 bases, with 12 bases left between them. From germline, CDR1 is SGHRS and CDR2 YFSETQ. The CDR3 runs 15 residues. CDR3 bases: TGCGCCAGCAGCTTGCGATGGCAGGGTACAGATACGCAGTATTTT. This encodes CASSLRWQGTDTQYF.